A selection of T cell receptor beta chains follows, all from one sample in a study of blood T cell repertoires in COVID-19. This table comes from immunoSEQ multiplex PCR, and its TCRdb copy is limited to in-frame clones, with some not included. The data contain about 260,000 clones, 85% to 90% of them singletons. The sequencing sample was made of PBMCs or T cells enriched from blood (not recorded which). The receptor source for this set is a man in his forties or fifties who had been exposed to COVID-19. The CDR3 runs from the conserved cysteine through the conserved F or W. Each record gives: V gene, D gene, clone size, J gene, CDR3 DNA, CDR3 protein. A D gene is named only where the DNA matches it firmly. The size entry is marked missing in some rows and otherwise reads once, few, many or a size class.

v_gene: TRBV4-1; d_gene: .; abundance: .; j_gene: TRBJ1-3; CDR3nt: TGCGCCAGCAGCCCTAGGGGGGGGGCAACCTCTGGAAACACCATATATTTT; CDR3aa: CASSPRGGATSGNTIYF
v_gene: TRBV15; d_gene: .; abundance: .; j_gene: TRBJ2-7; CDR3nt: TGTGCCACCAGCACCTCTAGGGGCCCCTCGAGGATCGAGCAGTACTTC; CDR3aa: CATSTSRGPSRIEQYF
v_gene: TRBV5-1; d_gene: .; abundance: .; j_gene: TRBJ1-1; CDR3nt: TGCGCCAGCAGCTTGTTGTTCTCGAACACTGAAGCTTTCTTT; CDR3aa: CASSLLFSNTEAFF
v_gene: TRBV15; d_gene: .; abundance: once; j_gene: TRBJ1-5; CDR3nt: TGTGCCACCAGCAGAGAATCGTCAGTCTATCAGCCCCAGCATTTT; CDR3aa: CATSRESSVYQPQHF
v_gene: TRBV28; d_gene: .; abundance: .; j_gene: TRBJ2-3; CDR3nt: TGTGCCAGCAGTTTATCCCGAGAGGGAGATACGCAGTATTTT; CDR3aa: CASSLSREGDTQYF
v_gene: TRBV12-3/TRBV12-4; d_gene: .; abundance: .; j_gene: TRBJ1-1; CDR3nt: TGTGCCAGCACCCCTTTGTGGAACACTGAAGCTTTCTTT; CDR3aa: CASTPLWNTEAFF
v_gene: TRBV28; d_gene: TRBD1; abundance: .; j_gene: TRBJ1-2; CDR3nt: TGTGCCAGCAGTTTACTACCCGGGACAGGGCACGGGGGCTACACCTTC; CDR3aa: CASSLLPGTGHGGYTF
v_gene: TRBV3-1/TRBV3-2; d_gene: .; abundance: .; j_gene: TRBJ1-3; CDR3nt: TGTGCCAGCAGCCAATTTAGTCAGGGGATCTCTGGAAACACCATATATTTT; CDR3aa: CASSQFSQGISGNTIYF
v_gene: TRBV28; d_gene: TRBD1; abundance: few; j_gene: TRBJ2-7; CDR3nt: TGTGCCAGCAGACGAACCGGGACAGGGGACTACGAGCAGTACTTC; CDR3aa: CASRRTGTGDYEQYF
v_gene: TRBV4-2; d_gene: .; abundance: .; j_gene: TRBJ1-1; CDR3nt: TGTGCCAGCAGCCCCACAAACATGAACACTGAAGCTTTCTTT; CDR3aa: CASSPTNMNTEAFF
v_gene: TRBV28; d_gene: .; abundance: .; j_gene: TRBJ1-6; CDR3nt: TGTGCCAGCAGCTTTCCCCCCAGGGGTAATTCACCCCTCCACTTT; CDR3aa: CASSFPPRGNSPLHF
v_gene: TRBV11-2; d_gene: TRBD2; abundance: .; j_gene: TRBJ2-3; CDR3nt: TGTGCCAGCAGCCAGAGACTAGCCAATACGCAGTATTTT; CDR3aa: CASSQRLANTQYF
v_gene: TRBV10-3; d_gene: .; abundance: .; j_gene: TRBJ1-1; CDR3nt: TGTGCCATCAGTGACACAGTGAACACTGAAGCTTTCTTT; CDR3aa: CAISDTVNTEAFF
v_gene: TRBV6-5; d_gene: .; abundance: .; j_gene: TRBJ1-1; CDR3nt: TGTGCCAGCAGTTACTCGTCCGGGGGGACTGAAGCTTTCTTT; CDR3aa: CASSYSSGGTEAFF
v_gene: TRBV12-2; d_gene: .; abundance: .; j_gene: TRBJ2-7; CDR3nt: TGTGCAAGTCGCTTCGGGCAGGGAGGCCACGAGCAGTACTTC; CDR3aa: CASRFGQGGHEQYF
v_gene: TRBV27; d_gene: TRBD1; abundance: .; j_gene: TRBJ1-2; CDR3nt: TGTGCCAGCAGTGCACCGGGACAGGGCTACTATGGCTACACCTTC; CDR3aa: CASSAPGQGYYGYTF
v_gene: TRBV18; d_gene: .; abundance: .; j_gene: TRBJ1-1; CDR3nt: TGTGCCAGCTCCCTCAATGCAGGGGAAGGAACTGAAGCTTTCTTT; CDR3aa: CASSLNAGEGTEAFF
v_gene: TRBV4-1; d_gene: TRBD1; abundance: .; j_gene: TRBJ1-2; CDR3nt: TGCGCCAGCAGCCAACTGACAGGGGGCGAGAGCTATGGCTACACCTTC; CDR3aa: CASSQLTGGESYGYTF
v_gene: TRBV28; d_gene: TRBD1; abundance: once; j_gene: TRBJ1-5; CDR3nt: TGTGCCAGCACCCTGGACAGGGAGGGGTATAGCAATCAGCCCCAGCATTTT; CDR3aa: CASTLDREGYSNQPQHF
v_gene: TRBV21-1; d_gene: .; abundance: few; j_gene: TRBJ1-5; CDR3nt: TGTGCCAGCAGCAAAGTCTGGGCCCAGCCCCAGCATTTT; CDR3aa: CASSKVWAQPQHF
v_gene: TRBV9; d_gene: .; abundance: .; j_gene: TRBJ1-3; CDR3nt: TGTGCCAGCAGCGTTGAGGGCTTTGGAAACACCATATATTTT; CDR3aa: CASSVEGFGNTIYF
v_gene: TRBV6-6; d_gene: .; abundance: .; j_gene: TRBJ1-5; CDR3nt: TGTGCCAGCAGACCCGTGGGGGCAGGGAACAATCAGCCCCAGCATTTT; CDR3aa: CASRPVGAGNNQPQHF
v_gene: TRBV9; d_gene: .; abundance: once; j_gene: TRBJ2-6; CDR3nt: TGTGCCAGCAGCGTGGAGGGTCACTCTGGGGCCAACGTCCTGACTTTC; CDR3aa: CASSVEGHSGANVLTF
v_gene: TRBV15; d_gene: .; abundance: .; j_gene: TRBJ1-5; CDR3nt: TGTGCCACCAGCCTCTGGCAAGGGGCTAATCAGCCCCAGCATTTT; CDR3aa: CATSLWQGANQPQHF
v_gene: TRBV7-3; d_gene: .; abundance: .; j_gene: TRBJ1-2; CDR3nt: TGTGCCAGCAGCTTAACGGGGGAGGATGGCTACACCTTC; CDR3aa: CASSLTGEDGYTF
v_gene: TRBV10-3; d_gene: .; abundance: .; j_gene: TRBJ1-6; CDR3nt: TGTGCCATCAGTGGACTTGGAAGCTCCTATAATTCACCCCTCCACTTT; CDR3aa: CAISGLGSSYNSPLHF
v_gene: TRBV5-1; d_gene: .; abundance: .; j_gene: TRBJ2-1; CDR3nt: TGCGCCAGCAGCTTGGTTTCTCGCTACAATGAGCAGTTCTTC; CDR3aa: CASSLVSRYNEQFF
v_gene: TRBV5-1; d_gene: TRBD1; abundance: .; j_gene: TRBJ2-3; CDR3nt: TGCGCCAGCAGCGGGGGACCGGGACAGGGGACAGATACGCAGTATTTT; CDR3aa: CASSGGPGQGTDTQYF
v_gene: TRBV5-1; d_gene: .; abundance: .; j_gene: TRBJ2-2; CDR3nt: TGCGCCAGCAGCTTGGTTCTGGGCTTCAACACCGGGGAGCTGTTTTTT; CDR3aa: CASSLVLGFNTGELFF
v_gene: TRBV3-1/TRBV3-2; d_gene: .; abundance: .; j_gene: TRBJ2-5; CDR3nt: TGTGCCAGCAGCCAAGGAAACGAGCGTCGGCAAGAGACCCAGTACTTC; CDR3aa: CASSQGNERRQETQYF
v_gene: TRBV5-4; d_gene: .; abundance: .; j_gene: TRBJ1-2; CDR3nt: TGTGCCAGCAGCTTGGCCAGCAGGGGTAATTTCTACACCTTC; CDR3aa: CASSLASRGNFYTF
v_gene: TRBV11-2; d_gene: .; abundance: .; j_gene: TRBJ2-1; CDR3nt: TGTGCCAGCAGCTTTGGCGGGGCCAGCTCCTACAATGAGCAGTTCTTC; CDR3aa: CASSFGGASSYNEQFF
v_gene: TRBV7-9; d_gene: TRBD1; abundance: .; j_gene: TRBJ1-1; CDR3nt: TGTGCCAGCAGCCATGGACAGGGTGAAGCTTTCTTT; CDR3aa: CASSHGQGEAFF
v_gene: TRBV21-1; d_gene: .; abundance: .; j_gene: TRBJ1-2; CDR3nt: TGTGCCACAAGAACAGGGGATGATGGCTACACCTTC; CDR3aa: CATRTGDDGYTF
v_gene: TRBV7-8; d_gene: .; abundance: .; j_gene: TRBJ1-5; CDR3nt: TGTGCCAGCGGGGCTAATCAGCCCCAGCATTTT; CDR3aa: CASGANQPQHF
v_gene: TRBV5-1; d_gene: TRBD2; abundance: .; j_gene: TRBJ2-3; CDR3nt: TGCGCCAGCAGCTTGGGGCCTAGCGGGTTTGGAGCAGATACGCAGTATTTT; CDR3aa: CASSLGPSGFGADTQYF
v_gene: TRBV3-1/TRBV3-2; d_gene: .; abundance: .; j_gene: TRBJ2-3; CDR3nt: TGTGCCAGCAGCCCTTGGCTAGCGACTAGCACAGATACGCAGTATTTT; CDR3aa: CASSPWLATSTDTQYF
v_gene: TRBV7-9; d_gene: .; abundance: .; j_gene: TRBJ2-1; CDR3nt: TGTGCCAGCAGCCTCCGGGACACACACTACAATGAGCAGTTCTTC; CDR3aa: CASSLRDTHYNEQFF
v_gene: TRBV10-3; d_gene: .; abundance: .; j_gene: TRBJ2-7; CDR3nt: TGTGCCATCTGGGCGTTTCACGAGCAGTACTTC; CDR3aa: CAIWAFHEQYF
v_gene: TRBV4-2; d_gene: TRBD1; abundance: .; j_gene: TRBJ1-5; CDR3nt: TGTGCCAGCAGCCAAGGAACAGGGGGACTTCAGCCCCAGCATTTT; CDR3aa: CASSQGTGGLQPQHF
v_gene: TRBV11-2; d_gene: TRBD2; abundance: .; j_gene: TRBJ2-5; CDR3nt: TGTGCCAGCAGCGTGGGACTAGCGCCAGAGACCCAGTACTTC; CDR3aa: CASSVGLAPETQYF
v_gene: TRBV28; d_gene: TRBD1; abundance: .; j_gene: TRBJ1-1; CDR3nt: TGTGCCAGCAGTTCACCTGGACAGGGCAACACTGAAGCTTTCTTT; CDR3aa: CASSSPGQGNTEAFF
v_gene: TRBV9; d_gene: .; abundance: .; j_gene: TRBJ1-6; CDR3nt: TGTGCCAGCAGCGGACAGGACTCCTATAATTCACCCCTCCACTTT; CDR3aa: CASSGQDSYNSPLHF
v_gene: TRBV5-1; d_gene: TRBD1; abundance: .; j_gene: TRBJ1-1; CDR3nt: TGCGCCAGCAGCTTAGCCGGGACAGGGGCCACTGAAGCTTTCTTT; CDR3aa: CASSLAGTGATEAFF
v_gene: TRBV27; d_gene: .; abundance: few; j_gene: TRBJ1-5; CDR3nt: TGTGCCAGCAGCCGAGACAGGAATCAGCCCCAGCATTTT; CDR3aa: CASSRDRNQPQHF
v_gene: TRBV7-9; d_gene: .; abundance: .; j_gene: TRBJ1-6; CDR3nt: TGTGCCAGCAATCCCGGGACAACTAATTCACCCCTCCACTTT; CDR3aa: CASNPGTTNSPLHF
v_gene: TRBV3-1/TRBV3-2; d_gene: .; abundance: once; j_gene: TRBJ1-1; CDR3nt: TGTGCCAGCAGCCCCCGAGCGGAGAACACTGAAGCTTTCTTT; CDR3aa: CASSPRAENTEAFF
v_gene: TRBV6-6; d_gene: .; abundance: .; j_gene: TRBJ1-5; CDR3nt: TGTGCCAGCAGTTACTCGGGGGGACCTGGACCCCAGCATTTT; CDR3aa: CASSYSGGPGPQHF
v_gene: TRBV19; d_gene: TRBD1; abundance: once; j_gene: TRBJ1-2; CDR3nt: TGTGCCAGTAGTATCCTCGGACAGGACTATGGCTACACCTTC; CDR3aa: CASSILGQDYGYTF
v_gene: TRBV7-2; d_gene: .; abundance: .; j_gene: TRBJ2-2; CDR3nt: TGTGCCAGTACGAAATACAGGGTCGCCGGGGAGCTGTTTTTT; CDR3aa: CASTKYRVAGELFF
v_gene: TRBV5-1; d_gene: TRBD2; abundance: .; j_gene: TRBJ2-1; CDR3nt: TGCGCCAGCAGCGGGGGGACTAGAAATAAGTATGAGCAGTTCTTC; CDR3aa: CASSGGTRNKYEQFF
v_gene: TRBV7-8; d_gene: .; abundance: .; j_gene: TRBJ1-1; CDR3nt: TGTGCCAGCAGCTTAGCGCGGGAGGGGGCTGAAGCTTTCTTT; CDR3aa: CASSLAREGAEAFF
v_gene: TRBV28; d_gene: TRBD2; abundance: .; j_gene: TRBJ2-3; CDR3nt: TGTGCCAGCAGCTCGGGACTAGCGGGTTTCACAGATACGCAGTATTTT; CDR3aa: CASSSGLAGFTDTQYF